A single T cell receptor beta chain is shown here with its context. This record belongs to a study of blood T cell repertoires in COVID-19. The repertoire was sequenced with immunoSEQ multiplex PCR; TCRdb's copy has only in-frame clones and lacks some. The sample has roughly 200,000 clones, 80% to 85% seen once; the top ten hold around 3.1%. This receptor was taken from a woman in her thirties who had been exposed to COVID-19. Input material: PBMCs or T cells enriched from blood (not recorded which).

In nucleotides, the CDR3 is TGTGCCAGTGGCGGGGGCCTCAATGAGCAGTTCTTC. Translating gives CASGGGLNEQFF. The chain employs TRBV3-1 (or the pseudogene TRBV3-2) and TRBJ2-1; D is possibly TRBD2 (7 bases). Deletions cut 9 bases from V and 6 bases from J, with 12 bases between. Germline assignment: CDR1 LGHDT and CDR2 YNNKEL (reference sequence). The CDR3 runs 12 residues.